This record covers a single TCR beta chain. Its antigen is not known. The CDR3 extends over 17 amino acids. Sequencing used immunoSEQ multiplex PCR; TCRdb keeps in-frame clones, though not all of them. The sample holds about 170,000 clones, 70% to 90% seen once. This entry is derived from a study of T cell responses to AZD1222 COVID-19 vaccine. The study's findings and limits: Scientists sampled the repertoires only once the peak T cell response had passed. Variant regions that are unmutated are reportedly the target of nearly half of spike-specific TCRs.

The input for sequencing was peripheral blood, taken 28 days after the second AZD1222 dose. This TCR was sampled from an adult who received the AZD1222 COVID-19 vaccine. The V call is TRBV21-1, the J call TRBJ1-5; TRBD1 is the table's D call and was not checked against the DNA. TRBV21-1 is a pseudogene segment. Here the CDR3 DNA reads TGTGCCAGCAGCAAAGACGGGACAGGATATAGCAATCAGCCCCAGCATTTT. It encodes CASSKDGTGYSNQPQHF.